One and the same sample provided the 2 T cell receptor beta chains below, sequenced in a study of T cell responses to AZD1222 COVID-19 vaccine (dated by TCRdb to the early 2020s). The time point label, read with the paper, signifies: baseline before first vaccination. The library came from the immunoSEQ multiplex PCR assay. TCRdb took this table from immuneACCESS and kept in-frame rearrangements with V and J called. Such tables lack part of the clones; where checked against another copy, unresolved V genes explain under half of the gap, and the rest is unexplained. The sample has approximately 170,000 clones on record, about 92% of them singletons. The biggest ten clones account for 3.5% to 4.5% of the sample. The sample was peripheral blood, taken on day 0 of AZD1222 vaccination. These receptors were obtained from an adult in good health.

The chain carries TRBV7-9 and TRBJ1-1, with D perhaps matching TRBD1 (5 bases). Trimming took 3 bases from V and 1 from J, leaving 9 bases between them. Germline V CDR1 and CDR2: SEHNR, FQNEAQ (reference sequence). CDR3 length: 14 residues. The CDR3 coding sequence is TGTGCCAGCAGCTTGGAGGGGAGGAACACTGAAGCTTTCTTT. It yields the protein CASSLEGRNTEAFF.

The chain carries TRBV19 and TRBJ1-4, with D perhaps matching TRBD1 (5 bases). CDR3 size: 16 residues. Germline V CDR1 and CDR2: LNHDA, SQIVND (reference sequence). Trimming stripped 4 bases from V and 2 bases from J, with 14 bases between. CDR3 nucleotides: TGTGCCAGTAGTACAGGGCGGGGGTGGACTAATGAAAAACTGTTTTTT. Protein: CASSTGRGWTNEKLFF.